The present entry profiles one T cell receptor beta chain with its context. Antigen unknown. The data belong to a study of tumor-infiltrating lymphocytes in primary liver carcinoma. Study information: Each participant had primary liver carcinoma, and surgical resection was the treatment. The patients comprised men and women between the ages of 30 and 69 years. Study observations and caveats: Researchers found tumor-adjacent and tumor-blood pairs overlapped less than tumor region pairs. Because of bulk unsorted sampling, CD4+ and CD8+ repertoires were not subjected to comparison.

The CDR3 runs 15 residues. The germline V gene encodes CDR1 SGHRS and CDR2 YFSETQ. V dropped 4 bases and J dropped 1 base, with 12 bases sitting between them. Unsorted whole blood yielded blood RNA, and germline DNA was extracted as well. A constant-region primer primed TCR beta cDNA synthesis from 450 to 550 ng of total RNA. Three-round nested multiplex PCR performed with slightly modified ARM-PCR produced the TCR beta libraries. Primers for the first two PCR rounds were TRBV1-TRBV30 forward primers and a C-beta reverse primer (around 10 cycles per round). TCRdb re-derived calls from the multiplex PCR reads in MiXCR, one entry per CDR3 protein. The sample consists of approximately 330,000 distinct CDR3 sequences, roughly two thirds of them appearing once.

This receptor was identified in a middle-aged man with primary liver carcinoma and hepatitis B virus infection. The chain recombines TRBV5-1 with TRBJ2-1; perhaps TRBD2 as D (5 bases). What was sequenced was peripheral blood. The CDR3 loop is CASSQLGSSYNEQFF. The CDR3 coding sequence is TGCGCCAGCAGCCAGCTGGGGAGTTCCTACAATGAGCAGTTCTTC.